The 13 T cell receptor beta chains given below trace back to one sample, sequenced in a study of blood T cell repertoires in COVID-19. Sequencing was performed with immunoSEQ multiplex PCR; in TCRdb, only in-frame clones are kept and a portion is missing. The sample consists of under 250,000 clones, 86% of them appearing once. Sequenced sample: peripheral blood. The receptors stem from a woman over 75 with COVID-19, enrolled during active disease.

The V call is TRBV29-1, the J call TRBJ1-1; TRBD1 matches at 8 bases. V trimming: 4 bases; J trimming: 11 bases; junction bases outside the gene matches: 9. The CDR3 runs 12 residues. The germline V gene has CDR1 SQVTM and CDR2 ANQGSEA. The CDR3 reads CSVGAGGRDAFF. The CDR3 DNA is TGCAGCGTTGGTGCAGGGGGCCGGGATGCTTTCTTT.

The rearrangement links TRBV7-2 to TRBJ1-1, with 8 bases lining up with TRBD1. Unmatched junction bases numbered 5, after V lost 5 bases and J lost 6 bases. In germline, CDR1 is SGHTA, CDR2 FQGNSA. The CDR3 runs to 13 residues. CDR3 in amino acids: CASSTRTGPEAFF. CDR3 bases: TGTGCCAGCAGCACCCGGACAGGGCCTGAAGCTTTCTTT.

J is TRBJ2-4 and V is TRBV29-1, with D possibly matching TRBD2 (5 bases). This CDR3 spans 14 amino acids. Germline V CDR1 and CDR2: SQVTM, ANQGSEA. V was pared by 2 bases and J by 7 bases, with 15 bases between. This CDR3 reads CSVEIPEGTNIQYF. The DNA for the CDR3 is TGCAGCGTTGAAATCCCAGAGGGTACGAACATTCAGTACTTC.

The V and J genes are TRBV4-1 and TRBJ1-1; D perhaps matches TRBD1 (6 bases). Trimming cost V 4 bases and J 5 bases, with 14 bases left between them. The CDR3 has 14 residues. Germline loops: CDR1 MGHRA, CDR2 YSYEKL. The CDR3 sequence is CASSPPGGRTEAFF. CDR3 coding DNA: TGCGCCAGCAGCCCGCCCGGGGGGCGGACTGAAGCTTTCTTT.

This rearrangement joins TRBV19 to TRBJ1-1, with 7 bases matching TRBD1. Germline values: CDR1 LNHDA, CDR2 SQIVND (reference sequence). The CDR3 covers 12 residues. V shed 2 bases and J 11 bases; nucleotides not matched to a gene: 5. The CDR3 region is CASSIPDRDAFF. In DNA, the CDR3 is TGTGCCAGTAGTATACCCGACAGGGACGCTTTCTTT.

The rearrangement joins TRBV28 to TRBJ1-5; TRBD1 might be the D (5 bases). Germline CDR1 reads MDHEN; CDR2 reads SYDVKM. Trimming cost V 5 bases and J 6 bases, with 11 bases left between them. This CDR3 spans 13 amino acids. CDR3 residues: CASSVPGIQPQHF. The CDR3 nucleotides are TGTGCCAGCAGTGTGCCAGGGATTCAGCCCCAGCATTTT.

This clone came up once. The chain is built from TRBV4-2 and TRBJ2-5; 8 nucleotides match TRBD2. Germline lookup yields CDR1 LGHNA and CDR2 YNFKEQ. The CDR3 contains 18 residues. V lost 0 bases, J lost 6 bases, and 15 bases stayed unmatched. The CDR3 nucleotides are TGTGCCAGCAGCCAAGAGGTCAGGGGAACGGGGGGGCGGAAGACCCAGTACTTC. Amino acids: CASSQEVRGTGGRKTQYF.

The chain employs TRBV7-9 and TRBJ1-1, with D unresolved. This CDR3 has 12 residues. Germline CDR1 is SEHNR and CDR2 is FQNEAQ (reference sequence). Trimming shortened V by 5 bases and J by 1 base, and 5 bases separated the two germline ends. The CDR3 coding sequence is TGTGCCAGCAGCCCTTCGAACACTGAAGCTTTCTTT. Translating it yields CASSPSNTEAFF.

CDR3 sequence: CASSKDSLDGYTF. The CDR3 DNA reads TGTGCCAGCAGCAAAGACAGTCTTGATGGCTACACCTTC. The V and J genes are TRBV27 and TRBJ1-2; tentative D call: TRBD1 (5 bases). Trimming stripped 6 bases from V and 6 bases from J, with 14 bases between. The CDR3 has 13 residues. Germline CDR1 MNHEY, CDR2 SMNVEV (reference sequence).

The gene calls are TRBV11-2 and TRBJ1-2, with a weak D call TRBD1 (6 bases). Per germline, CDR1 SGHAT and CDR2 FQNNGV. This CDR3 spans 13 amino acids. Trimming left V 3 bases short and J 8 bases short, with 13 bases between. CDR3 loop: CASSFTGQGGYTF. The CDR3 bases are TGTGCCAGCAGCTTCACAGGGCAAGGGGGCTACACCTTC. Variable domain in full (rest from reference TRBV11-2 and TRBJ1-2): EAGVAQSPRYKIIEKRQSVAFWCNPISGHATLYWYQQILGQGPKLLIQFQNNGVVDDSQLPKDRFSAERLKGVDSTLKIQPAKLEDSAVYLCASSFTGQGGYTFGSGTRLTVV.

The chain employs TRBV5-6 and TRBJ1-1; 8 bases align to TRBD1. In germline, CDR1 is SGHDT, CDR2 YYEEEE. The length of the CDR3 is 15 residues. V trimming: 6 bases; J trimming: 0 bases; junction bases outside the gene matches: 7. The CDR3 region has the DNA TGTGCCAGCACCGGGACAGGCATGATGAACACTGAAGCTTTCTTT. Its translation: CASTGTGMMNTEAFF.

The CDR3 nucleotides read TGCGCCAGCAGCTTGGGGTTTAGCGGGGCCTACGAGCAGTACTTC. It encodes CASSLGFSGAYEQYF. The genes are TRBV5-1 and TRBJ2-7; the match to TRBD2 covers 8 bases. Germline trimming cut 0 bases from V and 2 bases from J; bases unmatched to any gene: 4. CDR3 length equals 15 residues. Per the germline V gene, CDR1 is SGHRS and CDR2 is YFSETQ.

Worth noting for this clone: This sample also contains other DNA sequences that code for the same CDR3. The chain couples TRBV29-1 to TRBJ1-1; 8 bases are shared with TRBD1. This CDR3 has 13 amino acids. V dropped 6 bases and J dropped 2; count of bases not matched to a gene: 5. Germline assignment: CDR1 SQVTM and CDR2 ANQGSEA. The CDR3 region has the DNA TGCAGCGTCGCCAGGGGGCTTAACACTGAAGCTTTCTTT. Residues: CSVARGLNTEAFF. Full variable domain (outside the CDR3, taken from reference TRBV29-1 and TRBJ1-1): SAVISQKPSRDICQRGTSLTIQCQVDSQVTMMFWYRQQPGQSLTLIATANQGSEATYESGFVIDKFPISRPNLTFSTLTVSNMSPEDSSIYLCSVARGLNTEAFFGQGTRLTVV.